This entry features one T cell receptor (beta chain) sequence. The antigen is not known. Just one base apart from a much larger clone, this may be a read error. There are 16 residues in the CDR3. Germline V gene sequence: CDR1 MNHEY, CDR2 SVGAGI. Semi-nested PCR with Nested Universal Primer A followed constant-region reverse priming of full-length variable regions. Using its own MiXCR run on the 5' RACE reads, TCRdb lists one record per CDR3 protein. This table has nearly 55,000 distinct CDR3 sequences, approximately 17% appearing once. Overall study results and limits: Tumor memory CD4+ T cell TCR gene usage was found to cluster with blood and lymph node memory CD4+ cells and with lymph node naive CD4+ cells. Tumor-infiltrating Treg TCR alpha and beta sequences overlapped most with tumor naive CD4+ T cells, then blood naive.

The sequence was collected from a female donor with breast cancer. The chain recombines TRBV6-5 with TRBJ1-3, with 8 nucleotides matching TRBD1. Sequences were obtained from naive CD4+ T cells sorted from blood. Regarding subset: naive CD4+ T cells, CD4+CD45RA+CD25-. The CDR3 region has the DNA TGTGCCAGCAGGAGGGGGACAGGAGCCTCTGGAGACACCATATATTTT. Protein: CASRRGTGASGDTIYF.